This T cell receptor beta chain was recorded in a study of technical replicates of blood from a handful of donors. Clones were read by immunoSEQ multiplex PCR, and TCRdb kept only the in-frame ones, dropping some. Of tens of thousands of clones listed, around 96% are singletons. This CDR3 comprises 17 residues. Trimming took off 6 bases at V and 9 bases at J, with 27 bases between the two ends. Per germline, CDR1 MGHDK and CDR2 SYGVNS. Sequencing was done on a sample of T cells isolated from PBMCs. The TCR originated in a human donor in good health. This chain uses TRBV25-1 with TRBJ2-1; perhaps TRBD2 as D (6 bases). CDR3 region: CASRPPAGNSLPPEQFF. The CDR3 region has the DNA TGTGCCAGCAGGCCGCCGGCGGGGAACAGTCTCCCACCTGAGCAGTTCTTC.